This record concerns one T cell receptor (beta chain) sequence. Its antigen is not known. Time point indicated: patch test 3, about 24 weeks after DPC sensitization. Treatment here: therapeutic diphenylcyclopropenone sensitization with weekly scalp DPC. Donation of samples came from alopecia patients who were 18 to 70 years old and suitable for DPC. CDR1 and CDR2 (germline): SEHNR, FQNEAQ (reference sequence). The CDR3 runs to 16 residues. Unmatched junction bases numbered 11, after V lost 8 bases and J lost 3 bases. The sample belongs to a study of human T cells and chemical hapten exposure. One entry per CDR3 protein, called by TCRdb with MiXCR from the RACE reads. This repertoire shows 100,000 to 120,000 distinct CDR3 sequences, 34% found once; its top ten account for 2.5% to 3.5%. Study-level points and caveats: It should be noted that donors had alopecia, so their immune response may differ from healthy people's. Among expanded TCRs, significantly more large CDR3 similarity clusters formed than among controls.

V and J are TRBV7-9 and TRBJ1-3, with TRBD1 identical over 9 bases. The sequencing used whole blood, collected in connection with sensitization to the hapten diphenylcyclopropenone (DPC). The TCR sequence derives from a man aged 35 to 55 with alopecia areata. Some clones in this sample may be carry-over from other donors' samples. CDR3: CASGLVGTGFGNTIYF. CDR3 in DNA: TGTGCCAGCGGGCTGGTTGGGACAGGGTTTGGAAACACCATATATTTT.